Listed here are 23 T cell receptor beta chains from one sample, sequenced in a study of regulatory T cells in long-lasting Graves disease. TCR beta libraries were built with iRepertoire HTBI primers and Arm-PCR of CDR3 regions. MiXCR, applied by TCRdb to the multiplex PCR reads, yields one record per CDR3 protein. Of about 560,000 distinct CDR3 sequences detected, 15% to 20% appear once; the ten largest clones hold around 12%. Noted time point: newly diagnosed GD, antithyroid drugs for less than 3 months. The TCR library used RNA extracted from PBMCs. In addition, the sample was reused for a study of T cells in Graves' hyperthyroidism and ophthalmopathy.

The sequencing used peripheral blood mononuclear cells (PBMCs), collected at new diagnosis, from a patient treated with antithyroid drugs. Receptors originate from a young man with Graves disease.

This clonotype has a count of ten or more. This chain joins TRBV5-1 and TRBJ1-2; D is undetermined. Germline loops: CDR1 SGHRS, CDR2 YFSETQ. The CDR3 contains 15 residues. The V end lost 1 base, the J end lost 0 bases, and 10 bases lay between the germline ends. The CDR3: CASSLSGFANYGYTF. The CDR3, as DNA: TGCGCCAGCAGCTTGTCGGGTTTCGCTAACTATGGCTACACCTTC. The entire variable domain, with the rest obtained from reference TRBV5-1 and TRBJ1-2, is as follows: KAGVTQTPRYLIKTRGQQVTLSCSPISGHRSVSWYQQTPGQGLQFLFEYFSETQRNKGNFPGRFSGRQFSNSRSEMNVSTLELGDSALYLCASSLSGFANYGYTFGSGTRLTVV.

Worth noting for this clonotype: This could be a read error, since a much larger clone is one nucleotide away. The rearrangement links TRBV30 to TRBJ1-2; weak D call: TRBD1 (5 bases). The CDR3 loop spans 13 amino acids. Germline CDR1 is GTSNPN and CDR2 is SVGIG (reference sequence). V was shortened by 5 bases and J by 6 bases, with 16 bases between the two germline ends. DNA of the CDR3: TGTGCCTGGCTCCACCAGGGACCCGATGGCTACACCTTC. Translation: CAWLHQGPDGYTF. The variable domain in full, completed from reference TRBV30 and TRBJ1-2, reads SQTIHQWPATLVQPVGSPLSLECTVEGTSNPNLYWYRQAAGRGLQLLFYSVGIGQISSEVPQNLSASRPQDRQFILSSKKLLLSDSGFYLCAWLHQGPDGYTFGSGTRLTVV.

As DNA, the CDR3 is TGTGCCAGTAGTATAACCGGGACAACCTACAATGAGCAGTTCTTC. Encoded protein: CASSITGTTYNEQFF. The chain carries TRBV19 and TRBJ2-1; possibly TRBD1 for D (6 bases). CDR3 length: 15 residues. The germline V gene has CDR1 LNHDA and CDR2 SQIVND (reference sequence). Trimming removed 2 bases at V and 2 bases at J, with 10 bases between.

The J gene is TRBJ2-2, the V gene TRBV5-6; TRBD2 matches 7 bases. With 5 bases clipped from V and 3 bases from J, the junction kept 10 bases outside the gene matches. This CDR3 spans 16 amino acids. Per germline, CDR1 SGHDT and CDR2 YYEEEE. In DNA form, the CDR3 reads TGTGCCAGCAGTCCACCTAGCGGAACCTACACCGGGGAGCTGTTTTTT. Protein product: CASSPPSGTYTGELFF.

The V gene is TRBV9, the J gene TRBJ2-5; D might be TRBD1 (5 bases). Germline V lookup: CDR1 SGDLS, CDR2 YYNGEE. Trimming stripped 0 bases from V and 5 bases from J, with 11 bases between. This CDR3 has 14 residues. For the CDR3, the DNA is TGTGCCAGCAGCGTAGGGCCGCCAGGGGAGACCCAGTACTTC. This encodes CASSVGPPGETQYF.

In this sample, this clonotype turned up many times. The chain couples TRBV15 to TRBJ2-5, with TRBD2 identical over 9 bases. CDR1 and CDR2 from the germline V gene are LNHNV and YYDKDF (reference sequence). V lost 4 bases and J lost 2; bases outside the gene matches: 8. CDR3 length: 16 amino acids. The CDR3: CATSNRLAVGQETQYF. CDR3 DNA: TGTGCCACCAGCAACCGACTAGCGGTGGGGCAAGAGACCCAGTACTTC.

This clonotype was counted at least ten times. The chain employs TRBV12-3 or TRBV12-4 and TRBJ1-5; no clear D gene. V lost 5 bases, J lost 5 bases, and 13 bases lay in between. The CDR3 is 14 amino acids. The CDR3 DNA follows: TGTGCCAGCAGTCTCGGGCCTGGCCATCAGCCCCAGCATTTT. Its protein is CASSLGPGHQPQHF.

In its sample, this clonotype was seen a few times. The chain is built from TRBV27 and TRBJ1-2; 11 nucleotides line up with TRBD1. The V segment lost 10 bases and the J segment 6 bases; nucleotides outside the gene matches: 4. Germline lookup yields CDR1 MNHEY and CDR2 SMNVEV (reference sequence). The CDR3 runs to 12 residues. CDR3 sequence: CATRTGGNGYTF. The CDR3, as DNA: TGTGCCACCAGGACAGGGGGCAATGGCTACACCTTC.

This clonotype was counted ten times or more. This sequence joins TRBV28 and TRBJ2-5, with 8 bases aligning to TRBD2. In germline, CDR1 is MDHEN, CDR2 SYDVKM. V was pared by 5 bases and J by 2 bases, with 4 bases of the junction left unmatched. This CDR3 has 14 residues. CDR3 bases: TGTGCCAGCAGTACTAGCGGACCTCAAGAGACCCAGTACTTC. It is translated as CASSTSGPQETQYF. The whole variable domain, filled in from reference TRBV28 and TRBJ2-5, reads DVKVTQSSRYLVKRTGEKVFLECVQDMDHENMFWYRQDPGLGLRLIYFSYDVKMKEKGDIPEGYSVSREKKERFSLILESASTNQTSMYLCASSTSGPQETQYFGPGTRLLVL.

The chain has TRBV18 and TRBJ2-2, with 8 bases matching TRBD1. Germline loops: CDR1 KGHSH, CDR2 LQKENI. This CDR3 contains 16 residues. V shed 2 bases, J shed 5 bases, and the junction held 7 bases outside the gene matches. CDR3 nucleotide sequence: TGTGCCAGCTCACCATATGGACAGGGTAAAACCGGGGAGCTGTTTTTT. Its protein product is CASSPYGQGKTGELFF.

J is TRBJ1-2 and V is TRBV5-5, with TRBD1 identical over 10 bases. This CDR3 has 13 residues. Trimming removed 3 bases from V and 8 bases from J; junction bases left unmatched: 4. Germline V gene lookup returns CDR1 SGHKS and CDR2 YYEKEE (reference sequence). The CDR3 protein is CASSSTGGLGYTF. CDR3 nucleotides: TGTGCCAGCAGCTCGACAGGGGGCCTGGGCTACACCTTC.

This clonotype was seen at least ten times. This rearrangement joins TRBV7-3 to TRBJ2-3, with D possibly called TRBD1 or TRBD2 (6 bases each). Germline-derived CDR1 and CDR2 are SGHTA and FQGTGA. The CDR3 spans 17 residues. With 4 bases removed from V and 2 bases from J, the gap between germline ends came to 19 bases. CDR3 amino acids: CASSSIGGPPHTDTQYF. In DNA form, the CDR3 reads TGTGCCAGCAGCTCGATTGGGGGGCCGCCCCACACAGATACGCAGTATTTT.

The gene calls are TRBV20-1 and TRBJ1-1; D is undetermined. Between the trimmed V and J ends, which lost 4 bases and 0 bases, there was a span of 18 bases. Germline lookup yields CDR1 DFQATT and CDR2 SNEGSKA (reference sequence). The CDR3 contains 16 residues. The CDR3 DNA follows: TGCAGTGCTATAGACGGAAGGTTGTTCATGAACACTGAAGCTTTCTTT. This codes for CSAIDGRLFMNTEAFF.

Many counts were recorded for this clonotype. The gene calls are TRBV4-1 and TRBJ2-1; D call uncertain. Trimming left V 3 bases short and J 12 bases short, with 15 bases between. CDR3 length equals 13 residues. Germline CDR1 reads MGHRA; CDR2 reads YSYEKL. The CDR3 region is CASSQWQRERQFF. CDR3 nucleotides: TGCGCCAGCAGCCAGTGGCAGCGCGAGAGGCAGTTCTTC.

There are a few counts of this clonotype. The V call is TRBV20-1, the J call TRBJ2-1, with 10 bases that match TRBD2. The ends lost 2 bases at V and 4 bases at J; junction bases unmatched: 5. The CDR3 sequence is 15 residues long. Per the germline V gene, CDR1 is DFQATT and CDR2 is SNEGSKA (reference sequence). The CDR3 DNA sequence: TGCAGTGCTAGACATAGCGGGAGGCCATACAATGAGCAGTTCTTC. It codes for CSARHSGRPYNEQFF.

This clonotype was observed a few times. CDR3 sequence reads: CASSVGAVPGYTF. The CDR3 DNA is TGTGCCAGCAGCGTAGGGGCGGTACCGGGCTACACCTTC. V usage is TRBV9 and J usage is TRBJ1-2; D is ambiguous. The CDR3 length is 13 residues. V lost 0 bases and J lost 8, with 11 bases in between. Germline loops: CDR1 SGDLS, CDR2 YYNGEE. The entire variable domain, with the rest obtained from reference TRBV9 and TRBJ1-2, is as follows: DSGVTQTPKHLITATGQRVTLRCSPRSGDLSVYWYQQSLDQGLQFLIQYYNGEERAKGNILERFSAQQFPDLHSELNLSSLELGDSALYFCASSVGAVPGYTFGSGTRLTVV.

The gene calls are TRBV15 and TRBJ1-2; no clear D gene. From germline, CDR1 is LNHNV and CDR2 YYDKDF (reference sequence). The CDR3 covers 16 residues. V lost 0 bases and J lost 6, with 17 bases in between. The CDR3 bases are TGTGCCACCAGCAGAGATCGACGCGCCCTTGTGGATGGCTACACCTTC. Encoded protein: CATSRDRRALVDGYTF.

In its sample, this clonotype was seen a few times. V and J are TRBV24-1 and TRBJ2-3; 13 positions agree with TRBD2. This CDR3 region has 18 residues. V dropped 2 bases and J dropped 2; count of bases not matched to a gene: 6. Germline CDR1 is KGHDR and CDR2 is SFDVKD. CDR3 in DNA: TGTGCCACCAGTGATTCTGGGACTAGCGGGGACCTCACAGATACGCAGTATTTT. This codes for CATSDSGTSGDLTDTQYF.

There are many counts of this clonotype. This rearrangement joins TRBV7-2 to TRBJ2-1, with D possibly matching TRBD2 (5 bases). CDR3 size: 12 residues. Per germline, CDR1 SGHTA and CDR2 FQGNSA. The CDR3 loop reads CVGERTYNEQFF. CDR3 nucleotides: TGTGTCGGCGAGCGGACCTACAATGAGCAGTTCTTC. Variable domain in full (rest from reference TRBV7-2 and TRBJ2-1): GAGVSQSPSNKVTEKGKDVELRCDPISGHTALYWYRQSLGQGLEFLIYFQGNSAPDKSGLPSDRFSAERTGGSVSTLTIQRTQQEDSAVYLCVGERTYNEQFFGPGTRLTVL.

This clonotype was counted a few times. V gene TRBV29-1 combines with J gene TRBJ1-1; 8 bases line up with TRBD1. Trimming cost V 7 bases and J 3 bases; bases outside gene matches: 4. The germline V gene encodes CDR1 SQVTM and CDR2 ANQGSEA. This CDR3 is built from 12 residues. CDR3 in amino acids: CSATGGYTEAFF. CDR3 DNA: TGCAGCGCAACAGGGGGGTACACTGAAGCTTTCTTT.

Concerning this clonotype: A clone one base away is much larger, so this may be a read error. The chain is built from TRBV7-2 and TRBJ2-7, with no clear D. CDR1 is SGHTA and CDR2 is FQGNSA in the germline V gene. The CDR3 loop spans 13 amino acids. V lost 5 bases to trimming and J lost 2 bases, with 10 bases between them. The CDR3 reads CASSPFSPYEQYF. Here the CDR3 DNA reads TGTGCCAGCAGCCCCTTTTCCCCCTACGAGCAGTACTTC.

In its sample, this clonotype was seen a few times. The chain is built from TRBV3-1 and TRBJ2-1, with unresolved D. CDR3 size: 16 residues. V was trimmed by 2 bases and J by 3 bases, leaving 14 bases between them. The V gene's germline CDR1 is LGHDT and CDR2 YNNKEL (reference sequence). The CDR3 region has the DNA TGTGCCAGCAGCCAACAGGTTAGCCGATACTACAATGAGCAGTTCTTC. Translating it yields CASSQQVSRYYNEQFF.

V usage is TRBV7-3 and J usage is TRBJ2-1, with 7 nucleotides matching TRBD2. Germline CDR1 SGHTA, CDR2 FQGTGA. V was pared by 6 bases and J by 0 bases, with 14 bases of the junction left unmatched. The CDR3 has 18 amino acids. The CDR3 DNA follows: TGTGCCAGCAGTCCCTCGACCCGTGGCGGGAGCTCCTACAATGAGCAGTTCTTC. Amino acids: CASSPSTRGGSSYNEQFF.